One and the same sample provided the 24 T cell receptor beta chains below, sequenced in a study of CD8+CD57+ T cells in acquired aplastic anemia. Investigators profiled TCR beta VDJ and CDR3 from genomic DNA template. In TCRdb, the reads were re-called with MiXCR into one record per CDR3 protein. The table includes some 70,000 distinct CDR3 sequences, 45% to 55% detected once. The sample was sorted CD4+, CD8+, or CD8+CD57+ T cells (not recorded which) from PBMCs. Receptors originate from a human donor in good health, serving as a control.

This clonotype was detected many times. A much more abundant neighbour one base away suggests this may be a read error. This chain uses TRBV7-3 with TRBJ2-2; a possible D gene is TRBD2 (6 bases). From germline, CDR1 is SGHTA and CDR2 FQGTGA. This CDR3 spans 13 amino acids. The CDR3 reads CASSLTSPGGLFF. The CDR3 region has the DNA TGTGCCAGCAGCTTAACTTCTCCCGGGGGGCTGTTTTTT.

This chain links TRBV20-1 with TRBJ1-6; D gene uncertain. CDR1 is DFQATT, CDR2 SNEGSKA, per germline (reference sequence). This CDR3 spans 15 amino acids. Trimming shortened V by 6 bases and J by 0 bases, and 12 bases separated the two germline ends. The CDR3 nucleotides are TGCAGTGCAGGGCCGGGTAGCTCCTATAATTCACCCCTCCACTTT. As protein: CSAGPGSSYNSPLHF.

This sequence joins TRBV29-1 and TRBJ1-5; D is possibly TRBD1 (5 bases). CDR3 size: 13 residues. V was clipped by 8 bases and J by 7 bases, with 18 bases between them. Germline assignment: CDR1 SQVTM and CDR2 ANQGSEA. DNA for the CDR3: TGCAGCTCCTTTGGCAGGGCGGACCAGCCCCAGCATTTT. Translating gives CSSFGRADQPQHF.

This clonotype showed up many times. This rearrangement joins TRBV12-3 or TRBV12-4 to TRBJ2-1; D is unresolved. V was trimmed by 6 bases and J by 7 bases, leaving 16 bases between them. This CDR3 is built from 14 residues. The CDR3: CASSLIAGLNEQFF. For the CDR3, the DNA is TGTGCCAGCAGCCTCATCGCCGGGTTGAATGAGCAGTTCTTC.

The chain has TRBV29-1 and TRBJ2-7; a possible D gene is TRBD1 (5 bases). Germline CDR1 and CDR2: SQVTM and ANQGSEA. The CDR3 is made up of 12 amino acids. With 5 bases removed from V and 5 bases from J, the gap between germline ends came to 13 bases. In nucleotides, the CDR3 is TGCAGCGTTTCTTGGCCAGGGAACGAGCAGTACTTC. Translation gives CSVSWPGNEQYF.

This rearrangement joins TRBV20-1 to TRBJ2-1; TRBD1 or TRBD2 may be the D gene (5 bases each). Germline V gene data show CDR1 as DFQATT and CDR2 as SNEGSKA (reference sequence). The V end was cut by 1 base, the J end by 8 bases, with 9 bases between. The CDR3 spans 12 residues. The CDR3 nucleotides are TGCAGTGCTAGAGTCCGAGGGGATGAGCAGTTCTTC. It translates to CSARVRGDEQFF.

This clonotype was counted many times. The chain employs TRBV5-4 and TRBJ1-1; unclear D gene. V lost 3 bases and J 1 base, leaving 13 bases between the germline ends. This CDR3 spans 15 amino acids. Germline assignment: CDR1 SGHNT and CDR2 YYREEE (reference sequence). Here the CDR3 DNA reads TGTGCCAGCAGCTCCAGCCCGGGAAGGAACACTGAAGCTTTCTTT. It yields the protein CASSSSPGRNTEAFF.

The gene calls are TRBV29-1 and TRBJ1-1, with D unclear. The CDR3 totals 13 residues. V shed 3 bases and J shed 2 bases, with 10 bases lying between them. CDR1 and CDR2 (germline): SQVTM, ANQGSEA. This chain's CDR3 is CSVDFSRNTEAFF. The CDR3, as DNA: TGCAGCGTTGATTTTAGCAGAAACACTGAAGCTTTCTTT.

This rearrangement joins TRBV4-1 to TRBJ1-2; D uncertain. This CDR3 contains 15 residues. Germline CDR1 reads MGHRA; CDR2 reads YSYEKL. The germline V and J ends were trimmed by 0 bases and 0 bases, with 8 bases remaining between them. CDR3 amino acids: CASSQDRGANYGYTF. CDR3 nucleotide sequence: TGCGCCAGCAGCCAAGATCGGGGAGCTAACTATGGCTACACCTTC.

The V call is TRBV2, the J call TRBJ2-5; D gene unclear. The V gene lost 8 bases and the J gene lost 5 bases, with 12 bases spanning the gap. The CDR3 has 12 residues. Germline CDR1 and CDR2: SNHLY and FYNNEI. This CDR3 reads CASSSTVETQYF. The CDR3 DNA reads TGTGCCAGCTCGTCGACCGTGGAGACCCAGTACTTC.

The chain couples TRBV29-1 to TRBJ1-1, with D hard to call. The germline CDR1 and CDR2 sequences are SQVTM and ANQGSEA. Trimming shortened V by 1 base and J by 3 bases, and 12 bases separated the two germline ends. The length of the CDR3 is 14 residues. Here the CDR3 DNA reads TGCAGCGTTGAAGCTGGGGTTACGGACACTGAAGCTTTCTTT. Amino acids: CSVEAGVTDTEAFF.

This sequence joins TRBV24-1 and TRBJ1-6; D uncertain. CDR3 size: 13 residues. Trimming removed 5 bases from V and 9 bases from J, with 10 bases in between. Per germline, CDR1 KGHDR and CDR2 SFDVKD. CDR3 nucleotide sequence: TGTGCCACCAGTGGGGGTAATGGTTCACCCCTCCACTTT. Its translation is CATSGGNGSPLHF.

As DNA, the CDR3 is TGCAGTGCTAGAGGAGGTGGGGGAGTCGGGTTATCCGAGCAGTACTTC. It specifies CSARGGGGVGLSEQYF. The genes are TRBV20-1 and TRBJ2-7; D may match TRBD1 or TRBD2 (5 bases each). The V and J ends lost 1 base and 6 bases respectively, with 22 bases between them. Germline lookup yields CDR1 DFQATT and CDR2 SNEGSKA (reference sequence). This CDR3 comprises 16 residues.

In its sample, this clonotype was seen many times. The genes are TRBV6-1 and TRBJ2-3; D unresolved. The CDR3 extends over 14 amino acids. The germline gives CDR1 MNHNS, CDR2 SASEGT. Trimming removed 3 bases at V and 5 bases at J, with 12 bases between. The CDR3 DNA follows: TGTGCCAGCAGTGACACCTTAGAAGTAGATACGCAGTATTTT. Amino acids: CASSDTLEVDTQYF.

Points on this clonotype: In this CDR3 the conserved last residue, phenylalanine or tryptophan, is missing, so a read error is likely. V is TRBV15 and J is TRBJ2-7, with 9 bases matching TRBD2. The V and J ends lost 6 bases and 2 bases, in that order; junction bases with no gene match: 2. The CDR3 is 13 amino acids. Germline CDR1 is LNHNV and CDR2 is YYDKDF (reference sequence). This chain's CDR3 is CATRKRGAYEQYL. Written as DNA, the CDR3 is TGTGCCACCAGGAAGCGGGGGGCCTACGAGCAGTACCTC.

The chain joins TRBV7-2 to TRBJ2-7; possible D gene TRBD2, 5 bases. Germline V lookup: CDR1 SGHTA, CDR2 FQGNSA. CDR3 length equals 15 residues. Trimming removed 0 bases at V and 0 bases at J, with 9 bases between. CDR3 bases: TGTGCCAGCAGCTTAGCGCGCGGGCTCTCCTACGAGCAGTACTTC. Amino acids: CASSLARGLSYEQYF. The entire variable domain, with the rest obtained from reference TRBV7-2 and TRBJ2-7, is as follows: GAGVSQSPSNKVTEKGKDVELRCDPISGHTALYWYRQSLGQGLEFLIYFQGNSAPDKSGLPSDRFSAERTGGSVSTLTIQRTQQEDSAVYLCASSLARGLSYEQYFGPGTRLTVT.

This clonotype was counted a single time. The V gene is TRBV5-5, the J gene TRBJ1-4, with D possibly being TRBD1 (6 bases). Trimming cost V 0 bases and J 7 bases, with 13 bases left between them. Germline V lookup: CDR1 SGHKS, CDR2 YYEKEE (reference sequence). The CDR3 loop spans 15 amino acids. CDR3 coding DNA: TGTGCCAGCAGCTTGGTAGAGACAGGCACTGAAAAACTGTTTTTT. Encoded protein: CASSLVETGTEKLFF.

The chain combines TRBV10-3 with TRBJ1-6; D is uncertain. Germline CDR1 and CDR2: ENHRY and SYGVKD. This CDR3 contains 14 residues. The V gene lost 0 bases and the J gene lost 7 bases, with 7 bases spanning the gap. The CDR3, as DNA: TGTGCCATCAGTGAGTCGGTCCTCAATTCACCCCTCCACTTT. Protein sequence: CAISESVLNSPLHF.

The chain combines TRBV20-1 with TRBJ1-2; D is undetermined. Per the germline V gene, CDR1 is DFQATT and CDR2 is SNEGSKA (reference sequence). The length of the CDR3 is 11 residues. CDR3: CRAGRDYGYTF. The CDR3 DNA follows: TGCAGGGCGGGCCGGGACTATGGCTACACCTTC.

This clonotype occurred many times. V is TRBV28 and J is TRBJ2-7; 14 nucleotides align to TRBD2. Trimming took 6 bases from V and 5 from J; bases not matched to a gene: 3. The length of the CDR3 is 14 residues. The germline V gene has CDR1 MDHEN and CDR2 SYDVKM. The CDR3: CASSQGLAGDEQYF. In DNA form, the CDR3 reads TGTGCCAGCAGCCAGGGACTAGCGGGAGACGAGCAGTACTTC. The whole variable domain, remainder taken from reference TRBV28 and TRBJ2-7, is DVKVTQSSRYLVKRTGEKVFLECVQDMDHENMFWYRQDPGLGLRLIYFSYDVKMKEKGDIPEGYSVSREKKERFSLILESASTNQTSMYLCASSQGLAGDEQYFGPGTRLTVT.

The chain employs TRBV20-1 and TRBJ2-7; possible D gene TRBD1, 6 bases. Germline V CDR1 and CDR2: DFQATT, SNEGSKA (reference sequence). This CDR3 is built from 15 residues. Trimming stripped 4 bases from V and 0 bases from J, with 16 bases between. CDR3 DNA: TGCAGTGCTACCGGGACAAGGGAGAGCTCCTACGAGCAGTACTTC. Translated: CSATGTRESSYEQYF.

Judged by abundance, this clonotype is medium-sized. A junction boundary mismatches the germline segment, possibly from a read error. The chain couples TRBV10-3 to TRBJ2-7; 7 bases fit TRBD2. The CDR3 runs to 13 residues. Per germline, CDR1 ENHRY and CDR2 SYGVKD. CDR3: CAISENRREIESF. As DNA, the CDR3 is TGTGCCATCAGTGAGAACCGGCGGGAGATCGAAAGCTTC.

The chain uses TRBV19 and TRBJ1-1; maybe TRBD1 (5 bases). This CDR3 has 14 amino acids. The V end lost 3 bases, the J end lost 0 bases, and 8 bases lay between the germline ends. Germline V gene data show CDR1 as LNHDA and CDR2 as SQIVND (reference sequence). CDR3 bases: TGTGCCAGTAGTATTCGGGGCTTGAACACTGAAGCTTTCTTT. Translated, it gives CASSIRGLNTEAFF.

About this clonotype: This may be a read error: a much more frequent sequence differs by one nucleotide. The V call is TRBV12-3 or TRBV12-4, the J call TRBJ2-1; D not resolved. Trimming left V 8 bases short and J 6 bases short, with 23 bases between. This CDR3 has 16 amino acids. CDR3 sequence (DNA): TGTGCCAGCTTTTTAGGAGAGCCGCGTAGGACCAATGAGCAGTTCTTC. The encoded protein is CASFLGEPRRTNEQFF.